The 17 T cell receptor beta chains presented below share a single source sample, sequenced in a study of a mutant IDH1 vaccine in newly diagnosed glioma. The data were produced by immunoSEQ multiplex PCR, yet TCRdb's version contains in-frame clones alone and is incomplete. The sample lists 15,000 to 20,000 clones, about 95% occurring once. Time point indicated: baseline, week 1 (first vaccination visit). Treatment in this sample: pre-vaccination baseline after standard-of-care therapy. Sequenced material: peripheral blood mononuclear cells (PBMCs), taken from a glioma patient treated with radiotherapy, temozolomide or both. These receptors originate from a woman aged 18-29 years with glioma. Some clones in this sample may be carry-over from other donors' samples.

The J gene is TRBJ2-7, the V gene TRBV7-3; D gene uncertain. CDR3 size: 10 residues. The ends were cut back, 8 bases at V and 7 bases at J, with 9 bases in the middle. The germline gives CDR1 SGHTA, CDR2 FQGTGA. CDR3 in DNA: TGTGCCAGCTCGTGGCGGGAGCAGTACTTC. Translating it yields CASSWREQYF.

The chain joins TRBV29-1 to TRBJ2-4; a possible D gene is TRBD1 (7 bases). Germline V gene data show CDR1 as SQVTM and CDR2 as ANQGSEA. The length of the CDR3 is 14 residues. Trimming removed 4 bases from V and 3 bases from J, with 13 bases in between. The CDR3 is CSVGRGDSKNIQYF. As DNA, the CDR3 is TGCAGCGTTGGGCGCGGGGACAGCAAAAACATTCAGTACTTC. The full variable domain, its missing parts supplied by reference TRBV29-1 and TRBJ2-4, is SAVISQKPSRDICQRGTSLTIQCQVDSQVTMMFWYRQQPGQSLTLIATANQGSEATYESGFVIDKFPISRPNLTFSTLTVSNMSPEDSSIYLCSVGRGDSKNIQYFGAGTRLSVL.

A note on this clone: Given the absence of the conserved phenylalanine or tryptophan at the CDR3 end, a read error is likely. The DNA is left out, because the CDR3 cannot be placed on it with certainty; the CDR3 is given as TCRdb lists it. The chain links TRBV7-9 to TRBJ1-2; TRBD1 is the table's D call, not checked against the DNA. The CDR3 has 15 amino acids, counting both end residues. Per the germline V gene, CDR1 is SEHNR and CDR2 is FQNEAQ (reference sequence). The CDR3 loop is CASSLSGGEGQGSFR.

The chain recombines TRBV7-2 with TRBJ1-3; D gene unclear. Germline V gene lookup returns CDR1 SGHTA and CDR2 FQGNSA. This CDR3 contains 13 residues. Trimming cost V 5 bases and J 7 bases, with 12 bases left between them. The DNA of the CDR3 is TGTGCCAGCAGCCTATACAGTCTTAACACCATATATTTT. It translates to CASSLYSLNTIYF.

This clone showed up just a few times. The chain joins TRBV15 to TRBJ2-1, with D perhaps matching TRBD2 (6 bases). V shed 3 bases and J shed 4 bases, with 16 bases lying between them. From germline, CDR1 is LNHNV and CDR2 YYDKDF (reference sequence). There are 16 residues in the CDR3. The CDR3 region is CATSSPPPGVYNEQFF. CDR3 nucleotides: TGTGCCACCAGCAGCCCCCCCCCGGGAGTGTACAATGAGCAGTTCTTC.

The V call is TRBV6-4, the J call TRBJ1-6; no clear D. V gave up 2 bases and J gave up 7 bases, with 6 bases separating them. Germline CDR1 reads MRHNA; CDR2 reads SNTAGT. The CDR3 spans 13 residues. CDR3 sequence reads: CASSDSPNSPLHF. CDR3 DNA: TGTGCCAGCAGTGACAGCCCAAATTCACCCCTCCACTTT.

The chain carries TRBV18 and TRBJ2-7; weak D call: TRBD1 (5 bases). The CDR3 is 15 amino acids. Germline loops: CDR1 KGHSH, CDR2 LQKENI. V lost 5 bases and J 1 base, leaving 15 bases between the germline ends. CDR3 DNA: TGTGCCAGCTCATCAGGGAAGACCCTTTCCTACGAGCAGTACTTC. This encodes CASSSGKTLSYEQYF.

In DNA, the CDR3 is TGTGCCAGCAGCGGGGGGGACAGGAGGGGAGATACGCAGTATTTT. Residues: CASSGGDRRGDTQYF. The chain joins TRBV11-3 to TRBJ2-3; D might be TRBD1 (8 bases). With 5 bases removed from V and 5 bases from J, the gap between germline ends came to 17 bases. Germline V gene data show CDR1 as SGHNT and CDR2 as YENEEA. The CDR3 has 15 amino acids.

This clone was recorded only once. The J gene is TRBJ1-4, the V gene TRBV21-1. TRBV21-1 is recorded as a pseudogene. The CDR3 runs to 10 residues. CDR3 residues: CAAPDEKLFF. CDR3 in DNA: TGTGCCGCACCCGATGAAAAACTGTTTTTT.

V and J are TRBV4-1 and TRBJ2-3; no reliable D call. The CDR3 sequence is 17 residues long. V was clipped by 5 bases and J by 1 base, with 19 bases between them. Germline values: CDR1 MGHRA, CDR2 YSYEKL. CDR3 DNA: TGCGCCAGCAGCGATGAATTCTCGGGCTCCCGCACAGATACGCAGTATTTT. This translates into CASSDEFSGSRTDTQYF.

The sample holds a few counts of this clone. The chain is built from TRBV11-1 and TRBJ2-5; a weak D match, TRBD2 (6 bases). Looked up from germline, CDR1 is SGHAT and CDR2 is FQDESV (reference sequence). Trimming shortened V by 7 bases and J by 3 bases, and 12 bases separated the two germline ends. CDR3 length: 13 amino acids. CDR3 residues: CASTQWGEETQYF. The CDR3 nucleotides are TGTGCCAGCACCCAATGGGGGGAAGAGACCCAGTACTTC.

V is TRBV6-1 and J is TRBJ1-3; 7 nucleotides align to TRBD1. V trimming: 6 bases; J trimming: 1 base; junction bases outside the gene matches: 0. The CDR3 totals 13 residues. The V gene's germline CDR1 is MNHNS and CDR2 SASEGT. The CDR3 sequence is CASRTGSGNTIYF. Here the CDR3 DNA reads TGTGCCAGCAGGACAGGGTCTGGAAACACCATATATTTT.

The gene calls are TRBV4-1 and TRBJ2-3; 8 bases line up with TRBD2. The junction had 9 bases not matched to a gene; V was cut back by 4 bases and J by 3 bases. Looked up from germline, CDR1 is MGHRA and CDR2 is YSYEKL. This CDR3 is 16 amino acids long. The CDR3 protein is CASSPSAGALTDTQYF. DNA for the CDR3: TGCGCCAGCAGCCCTTCAGCGGGAGCCCTAACAGATACGCAGTATTTT.

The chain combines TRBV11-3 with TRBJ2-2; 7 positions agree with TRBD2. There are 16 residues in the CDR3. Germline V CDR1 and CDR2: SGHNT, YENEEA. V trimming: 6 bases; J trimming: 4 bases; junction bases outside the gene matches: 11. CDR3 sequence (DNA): TGTGCCAGCAGTTGGGGGGTTCGCGGGGGCACCGGGGAGCTGTTTTTT. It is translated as CASSWGVRGGTGELFF.

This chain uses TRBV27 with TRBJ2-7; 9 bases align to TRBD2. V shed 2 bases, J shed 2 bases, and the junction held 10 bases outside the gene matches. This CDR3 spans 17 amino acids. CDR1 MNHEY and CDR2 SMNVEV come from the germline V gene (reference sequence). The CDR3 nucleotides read TGTGCCAGCAGTTTAATCCCTGTTGGCGGGAGGGCCTACGAGCAGTACTTC. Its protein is CASSLIPVGGRAYEQYF.

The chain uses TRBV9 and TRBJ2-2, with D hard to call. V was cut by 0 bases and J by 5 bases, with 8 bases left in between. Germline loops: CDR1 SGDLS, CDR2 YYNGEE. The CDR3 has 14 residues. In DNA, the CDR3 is TGTGCCAGCAGCGTAGGGGGTGGGACCGGGGAGCTGTTTTTT. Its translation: CASSVGGGTGELFF.

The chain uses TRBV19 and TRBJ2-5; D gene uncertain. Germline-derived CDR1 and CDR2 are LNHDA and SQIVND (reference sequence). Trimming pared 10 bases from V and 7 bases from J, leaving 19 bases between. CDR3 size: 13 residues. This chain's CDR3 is CATAKGSLATQYF. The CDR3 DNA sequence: TGTGCCACAGCTAAGGGTAGCTTGGCGACCCAGTACTTC.